The rows below give T cell receptor beta chains drawn from one sample of a study of T cell responses to AZD1222 COVID-19 vaccine. Using immunoSEQ multiplex PCR, the repertoire was profiled, and TCRdb retains in-frame clones only, with some absent. The table has about 170,000 clones, around nine tenths seen once. The sample in question was peripheral blood, obtained on day 0 of AZD1222 vaccination. The receptors were gathered from an adult in good health. Each CDR3 is given with its conserved first and last residue. D genes are given only for firm matches. Not all rows give a size; the values are once, few, many and, for expanded clones, a class.

v_call: TRBV4-2; d_call: TRBD1; j_call: TRBJ1-2; clone_size: NA; cdr3_aa: CASSQDNSMDQGQTYGYTF; cdr3_nt: TGTGCCAGCAGCCAAGATAACTCGATGGACCAGGGACAGACCTATGGCTACACCTTC
v_call: TRBV5-1; d_call: NA; j_call: TRBJ2-2; clone_size: NA; cdr3_aa: CASSYSTGNTGELFF; cdr3_nt: TGCGCCAGCAGCTACTCGACGGGGAACACCGGGGAGCTGTTTTTT
v_call: TRBV18; d_call: NA; j_call: TRBJ2-7; clone_size: NA; cdr3_aa: CASSPPLVGSWGQYF; cdr3_nt: TGTGCCAGCTCACCACCGCTTGTAGGGAGCTGGGGGCAGTACTTC
v_call: TRBV27; d_call: NA; j_call: TRBJ2-1; clone_size: NA; cdr3_aa: CASRFRDFNNEQFF; cdr3_nt: TGTGCCAGCAGATTCCGGGACTTCAACAATGAGCAGTTCTTC
v_call: TRBV19; d_call: NA; j_call: TRBJ1-2; clone_size: NA; cdr3_aa: CASSIVEGSGYGYTF; cdr3_nt: TGTGCCAGTAGTATAGTCGAGGGGAGCGGCTATGGCTACACCTTC
v_call: TRBV9; d_call: TRBD1; j_call: TRBJ1-2; clone_size: NA; cdr3_aa: CASSPQGAQGYTF; cdr3_nt: TGTGCCAGCAGCCCCCAGGGGGCGCAAGGCTACACCTTC
v_call: TRBV11-2; d_call: NA; j_call: TRBJ1-2; clone_size: NA; cdr3_aa: CASSRGGSSYGYTF; cdr3_nt: TGTGCCAGCAGCCGGGGGGGTTCCTCCTATGGCTACACCTTC
v_call: TRBV15; d_call: NA; j_call: TRBJ1-4; clone_size: once; cdr3_aa: CATSRDRGRSNEKLFF; cdr3_nt: TGTGCCACCAGCAGAGATAGGGGACGGAGTAATGAAAAACTGTTTTTT
v_call: TRBV3-1/TRBV3-2; d_call: NA; j_call: TRBJ2-1; clone_size: NA; cdr3_aa: CASRDSYNEQFF; cdr3_nt: TGTGCCAGCAGGGATTCCTACAATGAGCAGTTCTTC
v_call: TRBV18; d_call: NA; j_call: TRBJ2-6; clone_size: NA; cdr3_aa: CASSLRQGKGTGANVLTF; cdr3_nt: TGTGCCAGCTCCCTTCGGCAGGGGAAAGGAACTGGGGCCAACGTCCTGACTTTC
v_call: TRBV5-1; d_call: NA; j_call: TRBJ1-2; clone_size: NA; cdr3_aa: CASSLMGGGGYTF; cdr3_nt: TGCGCCAGCAGCTTGATGGGGGGCGGAGGCTACACCTTC
v_call: TRBV5-1; d_call: NA; j_call: TRBJ2-2; clone_size: NA; cdr3_aa: CASSWIRGELFF; cdr3_nt: TGCGCCAGCAGCTGGATACGGGGGGAGCTGTTTTTT
v_call: TRBV7-9; d_call: TRBD2; j_call: TRBJ2-3; clone_size: once; cdr3_aa: CASSFTGTSVDTQYF; cdr3_nt: TGTGCCAGCAGCTTCACCGGGACTAGCGTTGATACGCAGTATTTT
v_call: TRBV10-1; d_call: NA; j_call: TRBJ2-1; clone_size: NA; cdr3_aa: CASSPIRGRLAEQFF; cdr3_nt: TGCGCCAGCAGTCCGATCCGAGGGAGGTTAGCCGAGCAGTTCTTC
v_call: TRBV4-3; d_call: NA; j_call: TRBJ1-1; clone_size: once; cdr3_aa: CASSKSNREGAEAFF; cdr3_nt: TGCGCCAGCAGCAAAAGCAACAGGGAGGGAGCTGAAGCTTTCTTT
v_call: TRBV7-2; d_call: NA; j_call: TRBJ1-6; clone_size: NA; cdr3_aa: CASSLGSGTNSPLHF; cdr3_nt: TGTGCCAGCAGCTTAGGCTCAGGAACTAATTCACCCCTCCACTTT
v_call: TRBV20-1; d_call: NA; j_call: TRBJ1-2; clone_size: NA; cdr3_aa: CSASNTETRDNYGYTF; cdr3_nt: TGCAGTGCTAGTAACACCGAAACCCGCGATAACTATGGCTACACCTTC
v_call: TRBV12-3/TRBV12-4; d_call: NA; j_call: TRBJ1-6; clone_size: NA; cdr3_aa: CASSFSGNSPLHF; cdr3_nt: TGTGCCAGCAGTTTTTCAGGGAACTCACCCCTCCACTTT
v_call: TRBV5-1; d_call: NA; j_call: TRBJ1-4; clone_size: NA; cdr3_aa: CASSLVGVNEKLFF; cdr3_nt: TGCGCCAGCAGCTTGGTAGGGGTTAATGAAAAACTGTTTTTT